This TCR beta chain came from a study of blood T cell repertoires in COVID-19. At the level of the study: Italy, Spain and the United States were the sources of the convalescent and acute COVID-19 samples. The analysed material was cDNA or gDNA that came from T cells, B-cell-depleted T cells, or PBMCs.

Data came from immunoSEQ multiplex PCR; TCRdb stores just in-frame clones and leaves some out. The table lists a few hundred thousand clones, 90% of them singletons. The CDR3 covers 17 residues. CDR1 MGHDK and CDR2 SYGVNS come from the germline V gene. V dropped 6 bases and J dropped 4; count of bases not matched to a gene: 14. The material sequenced was peripheral blood. The gene calls are TRBV25-1 and TRBJ2-2, with TRBD1 matching 7 bases. This TCR came from a woman aged 55-69 years with COVID-19, enrolled during active disease. CDR3 in amino acids: CASSSVRGLRSTGELFF. The DNA of the CDR3 is TGTGCCAGCAGCTCTGTAAGGGGGCTTCGGAGCACCGGGGAGCTGTTTTTT.